This T cell receptor beta chain was retrieved from a study of blood T cell repertoires in COVID-19 (dated by TCRdb to the early 2020s). Context from the whole study: Recovered participants in ImmuneRACE Cohort 3 were defined as having two consecutive negative NP/OP PCR tests, clearance from a healthcare professional, or resolution of symptoms. Deeply sampled blood TCRbeta repertoires from subjects exposed to, actively infected with, or recovered from COVID-19 were included in the dataset. The samples were drawn from the first 160 participants of the ongoing ImmuneRACE study and from 1,254 subjects provided by 6 global collaborators. The sample metadata nearly always contained a de-identified subject ID, COVID-19 status, age in years and sex. Collaborator samples came from the United States, Italy and Spain and covered acute and convalescent phases of COVID-19. The material from the prospective study consisted of cDNA or gDNA derived from T cells, B-cell-depleted T cells, or PBMCs. Where available, HLA class I and class II types were taken from metadata supplied by the sample provider and were not determined by assay-based typing. A freely available public database, intended as a resource for researchers studying the immune response to SARS-CoV-2, is where the repertoires were released.

Concerning this clone itself: It lacks a known antigen. No base quality values were provided; no much bigger clone lies one nucleotide off.

Participants in the prospective study were aged roughly 18 to 89 years, lived in approximately 26 United States geographic areas, and enrolled through a virtual design. In the prospective study, participants were assigned to cohorts based on the clinical history participants reported in a screening survey and a study questionnaire. Mobile phlebotomists in the prospective study collected whole blood, serum and a nasopharyngeal or oropharyngeal swab from every participant. Over a roughly two-month period, participants in the prospective study had the option of providing additional blood draws and questionnaires. Blood samples from the prospective study were shipped frozen or at room temperature prior to DNA extraction. The CDR3 spans 13 residues, from the cysteine through the phenylalanine. The entry retains the CDR3 DNA only, 39 bases that are in frame from base 1. Between the V and J ends, shortened by 1 base and 0 bases respectively, the junction contains 3 bases. The germline V gene yields SGHTA for CDR1 and FQGNSA for CDR2.

Study-level results and caveats: Clinical and demographic metadata were provided uncurated, with the amount varying by source and participant.

The immunoSEQ Assay, a bias-controlled multiplex PCR, was used to amplify TCRbeta CDR3 regions from genomic DNA. In the paper's pipeline: Nucleated cell counts per sample were estimated from amplification of reference gene primers within the assay. To quantify the absolute abundance of each unique TCRbeta CDR3 rearrangement, sequence reads were collapsed and filtered. Productive Simpson clonality was computed per sample as the square root of Simpson's diversity index over productive rearrangements. TCRdb limited this immuneACCESS table to in-frame rearrangements with V and J called. A share of clones is missing; checked studies link under half to unresolved V genes, and the rest is unexplained. From that table come the V and J calls and clone size; the DNA was used to work out D and trimming. This sample comprises some 220,000 clones, about nine tenths of them detected only once. About 3.1% of the sample is in the top ten clones.

The TCR originated in a woman between 45 and 60 years old in a cohort exposed to, infected with or recovered from COVID-19 (not recorded which). The V gene is TRBV7-2 and the J gene is TRBJ1-1, with the identity of the D gene unclear. Material for sequencing was PBMCs or T cells enriched from blood (not recorded which). The CDR3 corresponds to CASSLELNTEAFF. The DNA sequence reads TGTGCCAGCAGCTTAGAGCTGAACACTGAAGCTTTCTTT.